These T cell receptor beta chains were read from a single sample in a study of blood T cell repertoires in COVID-19. Repertoires were generated with immunoSEQ multiplex PCR, while TCRdb's copy carries only in-frame clones and drops some. The profile covers around 200,000 clones, with around 80% appearing a single time and roughly 8.7% taken by the ten largest. The sequenced sample was peripheral blood. The receptor set was obtained from a man aged 35 to 55 with active or convalescent COVID-19. Each CDR3 is given with its conserved first and last residue. The order of the fields is CDR3 protein, CDR3 DNA, D gene, V gene, J gene, clone size. The D gene is left open where the match is weak. Only part of the rows carry a size: once, few, many, or a class if the clone is expanded.

CASSFVQGGKTQYF	TGCGCCAGCAGCTTCGTTCAGGGAGGAAAGACCCAGTACTTC	NA	TRBV5-1	TRBJ2-5	NA
CASSALIDRATEAFF	TGTGCCAGCAGTGCCCTTATCGACAGGGCCACTGAAGCTTTCTTT	TRBD1	TRBV25-1	TRBJ1-1	NA
CASTPDRGKDEQYF	TGTGCCAGCACCCCGGACAGGGGGAAAGACGAGCAGTACTTC	TRBD1	TRBV27	TRBJ2-7	NA
CASSSEGYGYTF	TGCGCCAGCAGCTCCGAGGGATATGGCTACACCTTC	NA	TRBV5-1	TRBJ1-2	NA
CAWSVLAGNSPLHF	TGTGCCTGGAGTGTTTTGGCGGGTAATTCACCCCTCCACTTT	NA	TRBV30	TRBJ1-6	few
CASSLAGRAEAFF	TGTGCCAGCAGTTTAGCGGGTCGGGCTGAAGCTTTCTTT	NA	TRBV12-3/TRBV12-4	TRBJ1-1	NA
CASSQGQGRYF	TGTGCCAGCAGCCAAGGACAGGGCAGGTATTTT	TRBD1	TRBV6-6	TRBJ1-3	NA
CASSPTRMVTEAFF	TGTGCCAGCTCACCGACCAGGATGGTGACTGAAGCTTTCTTT	NA	TRBV18	TRBJ1-1	NA
CASSSSTGVGGNTIYF	TGTGCCAGCAGTTCCTCCACAGGGGTTGGTGGAAACACCATATATTTT	TRBD1	TRBV6-5	TRBJ1-3	NA
CASSSRMEGTGELFF	TGCGCCAGCAGCTCCCGGATGGAGGGGACCGGGGAGCTGTTTTTT	NA	TRBV5-1	TRBJ2-2	NA
CASSLGTTNTGELFF	TGTGCCAGCAGCTTAGGGACAACGAACACCGGGGAGCTGTTTTTT	NA	TRBV7-3	TRBJ2-2	NA
CASSGGTDHNEQFF	TGCGCCAGTAGCGGCGGGACGGACCACAATGAGCAGTTCTTC	NA	TRBV5-1	TRBJ2-1	NA
CASSPKTGRYNEQFF	TGTGCCAGCAGCCCTAAGACAGGACGCTACAATGAGCAGTTCTTC	NA	TRBV14	TRBJ2-1	NA
CASKGQQNTGELFF	TGTGCCAGCAAAGGACAGCAAAACACCGGGGAGCTGTTTTTT	NA	TRBV6-5	TRBJ2-2	NA